These 24 T cell receptor beta chains were sequenced from one sample in a study of blood T cell repertoires in COVID-19. Only in-frame clones appear in the TCRdb table, and some are missing; sequencing was by immunoSEQ multiplex PCR. This table has about 190,000 clones, around nine tenths appearing once. The material sequenced was peripheral blood. These receptors were taken from a woman aged 70-85 years with COVID-19, enrolled during active disease.

This chain connects TRBV18 to TRBJ2-7, with 13 bases that match TRBD2. Trimming at V came to 5 bases and at J to 0 bases, leaving 4 bases not matched to a gene. CDR1 and CDR2 from the germline V gene are KGHSH and LQKENI. The CDR3 covers 16 residues. CDR3 coding DNA: TGTGCCAGCTCAACCCGGACTAGCGGGAGCTCCTACGAGCAGTACTTC. Amino acids: CASSTRTSGSSYEQYF.

Notes on this clone: At one of its ends the junction is not consistent with the germline gene, which may arise from a read error. CDR3 protein: CASSLRTSKDTQYF. In DNA form, the CDR3 reads TGTGCCAGCAGCCTGAGGACTAGCAAAGATACGCAGTATTTT. This rearrangement joins TRBV7-3 to TRBJ2-3, with 8 bases identical to TRBD2. The CDR3 length is 14 residues. Germline CDR1 reads SGHTA; CDR2 reads FQGTGA.

This chain links TRBV4-1 with TRBJ1-1; 9 nucleotides agree with TRBD1. Per germline, CDR1 MGHRA and CDR2 YSYEKL. J gave up 6 bases and V 3 bases, and 8 bases lay outside the gene matches. The length of the CDR3 is 15 residues. The CDR3 DNA is TGCGCCAGCAGCCAGGTCGGCACAGGGGGCTCTGAAGCTTTCTTT. Protein sequence: CASSQVGTGGSEAFF.

The rearrangement uses TRBV3-1 (or the pseudogene TRBV3-2) and TRBJ2-7; D may be TRBD1 (6 bases). The CDR3 totals 14 residues. Germline-derived CDR1 and CDR2 are LGHDT and YNNKEL (reference sequence). V lost 8 bases to trimming and J lost 0 bases, with 14 bases between them. Here the CDR3 DNA reads TGTGCCAGCGGCAGGGGAGTAAGCTCCTACGAGCAGTACTTC. Translation gives CASGRGVSSYEQYF.

The gene calls are TRBV5-4 and TRBJ2-1, with TRBD1 matching 8 bases. Germline CDR1 reads SGHNT; CDR2 reads YYREEE (reference sequence). The CDR3 is made up of 11 amino acids. The ends lost 3 bases at V and 10 bases at J; junction bases unmatched: 0. CDR3: CASSSGGEQFF. The CDR3 DNA sequence: TGTGCCAGCAGCTCAGGGGGCGAGCAGTTCTTC.

This chain links TRBV19 with TRBJ1-4; perhaps TRBD1 as D (5 bases). This CDR3 is built from 14 residues. Deletions cut 3 bases from V and 3 bases from J, with 8 bases between. Germline lookup yields CDR1 LNHDA and CDR2 SQIVND (reference sequence). This chain's CDR3 is CASSMGEANEKLFF. The CDR3 coding sequence is TGTGCCAGTAGTATGGGGGAGGCTAATGAAAAACTGTTTTTT.

The chain uses TRBV19 and TRBJ2-1, with TRBD2 identical over 9 bases. The V gene's germline CDR1 is LNHDA and CDR2 SQIVND (reference sequence). The CDR3 length is 17 residues. Trimming at V came to 1 base and at J to 7 bases, leaving 11 bases not matched to a gene. CDR3 sequence: CASSIAHSSGTRNEQFF. CDR3 DNA sequence: TGTGCCAGTAGTATAGCCCATTCTAGCGGGACACGTAATGAGCAGTTCTTC.

The table lists this clone with a few counts. The chain recombines TRBV28 with TRBJ2-1; maybe TRBD2 (6 bases). Deletions cut 6 bases from V and 4 bases from J, with 10 bases between. In germline, CDR1 is MDHEN, CDR2 SYDVKM. This CDR3 contains 13 residues. In nucleotides, the CDR3 is TGTGCCAGCAGACCCGGGACTTACAATGAGCAGTTCTTC. Protein sequence: CASRPGTYNEQFF.

The chain carries TRBV24-1 and TRBJ2-1; 7 positions agree with TRBD2. Looked up from germline, CDR1 is KGHDR and CDR2 is SFDVKD. The CDR3 loop spans 14 amino acids. J gave up 6 bases and V 1 base, and 2 bases lay outside the gene matches. CDR3 residues: CATSDLGEGNEQFF. In nucleotides, the CDR3 is TGTGCCACCAGTGATTTAGGGGAGGGCAATGAGCAGTTCTTC.

CDR3 sequence reads: CASFWGSGRATETQYF. CDR3 DNA: TGTGCCAGCTTCTGGGGCAGCGGGAGGGCCACGGAGACCCAGTACTTC. The V gene is TRBV6-6, the J gene TRBJ2-5, with 10 nucleotides matching TRBD2. The CDR3 covers 16 residues. V dropped 8 bases and J dropped 5; count of bases not matched to a gene: 14. Germline loops: CDR1 MNHNY, CDR2 SVGAGI (reference sequence).

Only one count was recorded for this clone. This chain joins TRBV3-1 (or the pseudogene TRBV3-2) and TRBJ2-4; the match to TRBD2 covers 14 bases. Germline CDR1 and CDR2: LGHDT and YNNKEL (reference sequence). The CDR3 covers 18 residues. Trimming cost V 3 bases and J 1 base; bases outside gene matches: 5. CDR3 in amino acids: CASSHGTSGSWAKNIQYF. In nucleotides, the CDR3 is TGTGCCAGCAGCCACGGGACTAGCGGGAGTTGGGCCAAAAACATTCAGTACTTC.

V gene TRBV7-3 combines with J gene TRBJ2-3, with a possible D match to TRBD2 (6 bases). V was cut by 5 bases and J by 3 bases, with 15 bases left in between. Germline values: CDR1 SGHTA, CDR2 FQGTGA. The CDR3 sequence is 15 residues long. This CDR3 is CASSPTGRGTDTQYF. In DNA form, the CDR3 reads TGTGCCAGCAGCCCCACGGGACGGGGGACAGATACGCAGTATTTT.

The chain joins TRBV9 to TRBJ2-2; 8 bases are a match to TRBD1. Germline assignment: CDR1 SGDLS and CDR2 YYNGEE. CDR3 length equals 16 residues. Trimming cost V 0 bases and J 5 bases; bases outside gene matches: 6. The DNA for the CDR3 is TGTGCCAGCAGCGTAGGTAGGACAGGGAGGACCGGGGAGCTGTTTTTT. Its protein product is CASSVGRTGRTGELFF.

This chain connects TRBV6-4 to TRBJ2-1; 13 nucleotides line up with TRBD2. This CDR3 is built from 18 residues. With V trimmed by 4 bases and J by 7 bases, 13 bases remained unmatched. Germline V gene lookup returns CDR1 MRHNA and CDR2 SNTAGT. CDR3 loop: CASSVGLAGPPSSNEQFF. DNA of the CDR3: TGTGCCAGCAGTGTGGGACTAGCGGGGCCACCCTCTTCGAATGAGCAGTTCTTC.

The chain employs TRBV18 and TRBJ2-7; 9 nucleotides agree with TRBD1. Germline CDR1 KGHSH, CDR2 LQKENI. This CDR3 is 16 amino acids long. The V and J ends lost 0 bases and 7 bases, in that order; junction bases with no gene match: 10. This CDR3 is CASSPPSSDRGREQYF. CDR3 sequence (DNA): TGTGCCAGCTCACCACCTAGCTCGGACAGGGGTAGGGAGCAGTACTTC.

The chain combines TRBV27 with TRBJ2-1, with TRBD2 matching over 12 bases. The CDR3 extends over 17 amino acids. V shed 4 bases, J shed 4 bases, and the junction held 8 bases outside the gene matches. Germline CDR1 reads MNHEY; CDR2 reads SMNVEV (reference sequence). This chain's CDR3 is CASSSKTSGSLYNEQFF. The CDR3 nucleotides are TGTGCCAGCAGTTCCAAGACTAGCGGGAGTCTATACAATGAGCAGTTCTTC.

The chain uses TRBV7-8 and TRBJ2-1; TRBD2 agrees at 7 bases. V lost 2 bases, J lost 2 bases, and 3 bases stayed unmatched. The germline CDR1 and CDR2 sequences are SGHVS and FQNEAQ. The CDR3 covers 15 residues. DNA of the CDR3: TGTGCCAGCAGCTTATCTAGCGGACCCTACAATGAGCAGTTCTTC. Translation: CASSLSSGPYNEQFF.

This clone appeared a single time. The chain joins TRBV29-1 to TRBJ1-2; TRBD1 aligns across 10 bases. The CDR3 is 14 amino acids. Trimming took 7 bases from V and 4 from J; bases not matched to a gene: 9. Germline CDR1 SQVTM, CDR2 ANQGSEA. DNA of the CDR3: TGCAGCGCCTCCGGACAGGGGGTAATCTATGGCTACACCTTC. Translating gives CSASGQGVIYGYTF.

J is TRBJ2-7 and V is TRBV23-1, with TRBD1 identical over 9 bases. TRBV23-1 is identified as an open reading frame with a role that is uncertain. Germline trimming cut 2 bases from V and 4 bases from J; bases unmatched to any gene: 12. This CDR3 contains 17 residues. The CDR3 region is CASSQNGQGPLRYEQYF. The CDR3 DNA reads as TGCGCCAGCAGTCAAAACGGACAGGGGCCTCTCAGGTACGAGCAGTACTTC.

This chain joins TRBV27 and TRBJ1-2, with D perhaps TRBD1 (6 bases). Trimming took 5 bases from V and 7 from J, leaving 14 bases between them. Looked up from germline, CDR1 is MNHEY and CDR2 is SMNVEV (reference sequence). The CDR3 loop spans 13 amino acids. The CDR3 nucleotides read TGTGCCAGCAGTCAATACCAGGGGATTGGCTACACCTTC. It encodes CASSQYQGIGYTF.

This sequence joins TRBV29-1 and TRBJ2-5; 11 nucleotides agree with TRBD2. J lost 5 bases, V lost 6 bases, and 14 bases had no gene match. CDR1 and CDR2 (germline): SQVTM, ANQGSEA. CDR3 length equals 16 residues. CDR3 DNA: TGCAGCGTCTCGGGACTAGCGGAGAGAGGGGGTGAGACCCAGTACTTC. Protein: CSVSGLAERGGETQYF.

This clone has just one count. The chain employs TRBV28 and TRBJ1-2, with TRBD1 identical over 9 bases. The CDR3 extends over 14 amino acids. Germline loops: CDR1 MDHEN, CDR2 SYDVKM. V lost 6 bases, J lost 5 bases, and 7 bases stayed unmatched. CDR3 nucleotides: TGTGCCAGCAGCACCGGACAGGGGATGTATGGCTACACCTTC. This gives the protein CASSTGQGMYGYTF.

This sequence joins TRBV11-2 and TRBJ2-7, with 8 nucleotides matching TRBD2. The CDR3 length is 14 residues. After removal of 5 bases from V and 3 bases from J, the junction contained 6 bases not matched to a gene. CDR1 is SGHAT, CDR2 FQNNGV, per germline. The CDR3 here is CASSQAGVIYEQYF. The CDR3 bases are TGTGCCAGCAGCCAAGCGGGAGTCATCTACGAGCAGTACTTC.

The chain is built from TRBV24-1 and TRBJ2-7; TRBD2 might be the D (5 bases). The CDR3 length is 16 residues. The germline V gene has CDR1 KGHDR and CDR2 SFDVKD. V lost 11 bases and J 3 bases, leaving 25 bases between the germline ends. CDR3 bases: TGTGCCAACAGAGCCTCGGACGAGAGGGATTACTACGAGCAGTACTTC. Its translation: CANRASDERDYYEQYF.